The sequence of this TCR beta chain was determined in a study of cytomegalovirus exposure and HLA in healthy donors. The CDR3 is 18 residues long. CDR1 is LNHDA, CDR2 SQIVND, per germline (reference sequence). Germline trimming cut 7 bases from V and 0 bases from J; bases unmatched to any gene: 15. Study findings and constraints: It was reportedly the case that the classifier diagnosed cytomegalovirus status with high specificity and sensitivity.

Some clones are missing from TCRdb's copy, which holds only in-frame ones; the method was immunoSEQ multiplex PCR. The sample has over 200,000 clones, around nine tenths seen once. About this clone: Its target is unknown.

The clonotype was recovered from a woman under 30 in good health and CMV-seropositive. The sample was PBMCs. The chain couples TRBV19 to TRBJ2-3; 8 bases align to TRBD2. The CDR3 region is CASNKRGGPSFSTDTQYF. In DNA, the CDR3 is TGTGCCAGTAACAAACGGGGGGGGCCGAGTTTTAGCACAGATACGCAGTATTTT.